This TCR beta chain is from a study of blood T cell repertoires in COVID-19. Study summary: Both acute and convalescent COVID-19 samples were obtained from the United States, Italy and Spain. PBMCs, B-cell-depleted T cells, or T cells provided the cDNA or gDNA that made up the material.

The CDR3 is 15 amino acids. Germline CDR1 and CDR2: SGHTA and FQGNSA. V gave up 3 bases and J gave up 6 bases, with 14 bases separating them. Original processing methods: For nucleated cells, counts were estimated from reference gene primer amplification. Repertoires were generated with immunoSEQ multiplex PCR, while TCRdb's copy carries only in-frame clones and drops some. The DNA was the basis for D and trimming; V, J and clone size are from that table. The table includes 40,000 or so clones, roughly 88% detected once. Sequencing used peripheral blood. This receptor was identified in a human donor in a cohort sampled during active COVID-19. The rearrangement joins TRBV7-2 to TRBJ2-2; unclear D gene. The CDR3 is CASSFSRGRAGELFF. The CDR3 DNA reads TGTGCCAGCAGCTTTTCAAGAGGTCGGGCCGGGGAGCTGTTTTTT. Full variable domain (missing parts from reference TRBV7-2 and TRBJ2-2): GAGVSQSPSNKVTEKGKDVELRCDPISGHTALYWYRQSLGQGLEFLIYFQGNSAPDKSGLPSDRFSAERTGGSVSTLTIQRTQQEDSAVYLCASSFSRGRAGELFFGEGSRLTVL.